The 9 T cell receptor beta chains given below trace back to one sample, sequenced in a study of CD8 T cells in ankylosing spondylitis (dated by TCRdb to 2016 to 2017). Libraries were built with 5' RACE. The sequencing machine was an Illumina HiSeq 2500. Using fastp at Q25 and MiXCR, TCRdb reprocessed the public reads and kept productive beta chains. Rows merge per CDR3 protein into single entries with the most common DNA and genes. The table for this sample lists some 450,000 distinct CDR3 sequences; 15% to 20% of them were counted only once. The ten largest clones represent about 0.94% of the sample. These TCRs' antigens remain unknown. The paper as a whole reports these results and caveats: Blood from ankylosing spondylitis patients appeared to be characterized by a TCR beta motif composed of about eight highly homologous amino acid variants.

The specimen sequenced was blood, either unsorted or a sorted T cell fraction (not recorded which). The origin of the receptors is a male donor with ankylosing spondylitis.

V gene TRBV5-1 combines with J gene TRBJ2-5; D not resolved. CDR3 length: 14 residues. Germline CDR1 reads SGHRS; CDR2 reads YFSETQ. V was shortened by 0 bases and J by 5 bases, with 11 bases between the two germline ends. CDR3: CASSLAGQPETQYF. The CDR3 region has the DNA TGCGCCAGCAGCTTGGCAGGTCAGCCGGAGACCCAGTACTTC.

This clonotype was picked up many times. V and J are TRBV20-1 and TRBJ2-1; possible D gene TRBD2, 5 bases. Germline V gene data show CDR1 as DFQATT and CDR2 as SNEGSKA (reference sequence). This CDR3 spans 12 amino acids. Deletions cut 7 bases from V and 0 bases from J, with 7 bases between. CDR3 DNA: TGCAGTGGAGCGGTCTCCTACAATGAGCAGTTCTTC. Translating it yields CSGAVSYNEQFF.

This clonotype was observed a handful of times. The chain recombines TRBV19 with TRBJ1-1, with D perhaps TRBD1 (6 bases). The CDR3 contains 13 residues. Germline V gene lookup returns CDR1 LNHDA and CDR2 SQIVND (reference sequence). Deletions cut 3 bases from V and 5 bases from J, with 10 bases between. The CDR3 loop is CASSISRGTEAFF. The CDR3 nucleotides are TGTGCCAGTAGTATCTCCAGGGGTACTGAAGCTTTCTTT.

The chain carries TRBV12-3 or TRBV12-4 and TRBJ1-4; 7 positions agree with TRBD1. Trimming took 5 bases from V and 7 from J; bases not matched to a gene: 7. The CDR3 totals 14 residues. The CDR3 sequence is CASSPTGFGEKLFF. The CDR3 DNA reads as TGTGCCAGCAGTCCGACAGGGTTTGGTGAAAAACTGTTTTTT.

The gene calls are TRBV2 and TRBJ2-1; D tentatively reads TRBD1 or TRBD2 (5 bases each). From germline, CDR1 is SNHLY and CDR2 FYNNEI. This CDR3 contains 13 residues. V lost 10 bases and J 4 bases, leaving 14 bases between the germline ends. CDR3 bases: TGTGCCACCAACCGGGACGGGTACAATGAGCAGTTCTTC. Protein sequence: CATNRDGYNEQFF.

This clonotype occurred a few times. The genes are TRBV5-1 and TRBJ2-1; 10 bases line up with TRBD2. Trimming removed 1 base from V and 7 bases from J; junction bases left unmatched: 5. CDR1 SGHRS and CDR2 YFSETQ come from the germline V gene. The CDR3 spans 15 residues. The CDR3 DNA reads TGCGCCAGCAGCTTGACTAGCGGGATATCAAATGAGCAGTTCTTC. It translates to CASSLTSGISNEQFF.

The J gene is TRBJ1-1, the V gene TRBV20-1; 7 positions agree with TRBD1. This CDR3 spans 13 amino acids. Germline trimming cut 5 bases from V and 4 bases from J; bases unmatched to any gene: 7. Per germline, CDR1 DFQATT and CDR2 SNEGSKA (reference sequence). The chain's CDR3 is CSAPDRVGTEAFF. CDR3 DNA sequence: TGCAGTGCTCCCGACAGGGTTGGCACTGAAGCTTTCTTT.

The rearrangement joins TRBV20-1 to TRBJ1-1, with a weak D call TRBD1 (5 bases). Germline V lookup: CDR1 DFQATT, CDR2 SNEGSKA (reference sequence). Trimming took 2 bases from V and 4 from J, leaving 17 bases between them. The CDR3 consists of 15 residues. CDR3 nucleotide sequence: TGCAGTGCTAGACCCATTGGGGCCGCTGGCACTGAAGCTTTCTTT. This sequence encodes CSARPIGAAGTEAFF.

This clonotype was seen just once. CDR3 residues: CASSLDWGGGQETQYF. The CDR3 region has the DNA TGCGCCAGCAGCTTGGACTGGGGAGGGGGCCAAGAGACCCAGTACTTC. The chain couples TRBV5-1 to TRBJ2-5; D is perhaps TRBD2 (7 bases). Germline V CDR1 and CDR2: SGHRS, YFSETQ. The CDR3 is made up of 16 amino acids. V was pared by 0 bases and J by 1 base, with 13 bases between.